This is a list of T cell receptor beta chains from one sample in a study of cytomegalovirus exposure and HLA in healthy donors. Assay used: immunoSEQ multiplex PCR; TCRdb lists only in-frame clones, some missing. This table has roughly 96,000 clones, around 74% appearing once. Input material: PBMCs. Source of these receptors: a woman in her 70s in good health and CMV-seropositive. Each CDR3 is given with its conserved first and last residue. Fields, in order: clone size, V gene, D gene, J gene, CDR3 DNA, CDR3 protein. A D gene is named only where the DNA matches it firmly. Size values are once, few and many counts, or a class for expanded clones, and some rows have none.

>few|TRBV27|NA|TRBJ2-7
TGTGCCAGCAGTCCGAACAGGGACTCCTACGAGCAGTACTTC
CASSPNRDSYEQYF
>NA|TRBV28|NA|TRBJ2-7
TGTGCCAGCAGTACCCCGGGGCAGGGGTTATTGGAGCAGTACTTC
CASSTPGQGLLEQYF
>few|TRBV5-4|TRBD1|TRBJ2-1
TGTGCCAGCAGCCTACAGGGGGCTAATGTAGGTGAGCAGTTCTTC
CASSLQGANVGEQFF
>NA|TRBV5-5|NA|TRBJ1-5
TGTGCCAGCAGCGGTACAGGGAGGGAACAGCCCCAGCATTTT
CASSGTGREQPQHF
>NA|TRBV21-1|NA|TRBJ1-2
TGTGCCAGCAGCAAAGTCGGTCAGGGGAAGGTTGTTAACTATGGCTACACCTTC
CASSKVGQGKVVNYGYTF
>NA|TRBV29-1|TRBD2|TRBJ2-7
TGCAGCGTTGACCCAACCTCTAGCGGGAGTGGTGAGCAGTACTTC
CSVDPTSSGSGEQYF
>NA|TRBV28|NA|TRBJ1-6
TGTGCCAGCAGTTTGGTACAGGGCTCGAGTAATTCACCCCTCCACTTT
CASSLVQGSSNSPLHF
>few|TRBV5-1|TRBD1|TRBJ1-1
TGCGCCAGCAGCTCGGGACAGGGGAGGACTGAAGCTTTCTTT
CASSSGQGRTEAFF
>NA|TRBV25-1|NA|TRBJ2-3
TGTGCCAGCAGTGTTCGGGAGCATGGAGATACGCAGTATTTT
CASSVREHGDTQYF
>NA|TRBV11-2|TRBD2|TRBJ2-1
TGTGCCAGCAGCTTAGCGGCGTCGACTAGCGGGAGGAATGAGCAGTTCTTC
CASSLAASTSGRNEQFF
>few|TRBV18|NA|TRBJ1-3
TGTGCCAGCTCACCAGCGCCGCCCGGCTCTGGAAACACCATATATTTT
CASSPAPPGSGNTIYF
>NA|TRBV10-1|NA|TRBJ2-7
TGCGCCAGCAGTGAGAAAGCAACCGGACAGGGAGGGTCCTACGAGCAGTACTTC
CASSEKATGQGGSYEQYF
>few|TRBV30|NA|TRBJ1-4
TGTGCCTGGAGTCCTACGGAGGGTTATGAAAAACTGTTTTTT
CAWSPTEGYEKLFF
>NA|TRBV28|TRBD1|TRBJ1-1
TGTGCCAGCAGTCAAACAGGGGATTTGACTGAAGCTTTCTTT
CASSQTGDLTEAFF
>NA|TRBV18|NA|TRBJ2-7
TGTGCCAGCTCACCACCGTGGTCGCTAAGCTCCTACGAGCAGTACTTC
CASSPPWSLSSYEQYF
>NA|TRBV2|TRBD1|TRBJ2-1
TGTGCCAGCAAGGGGACAGGGGTCATTAATGAGCAGTTCTTC
CASKGTGVINEQFF
>few|TRBV5-1|TRBD1|TRBJ2-7
TGCGCCAGCAGCCCAGGGACAGGGAGATTCTACGAGCAGTACTTC
CASSPGTGRFYEQYF
>NA|TRBV30|TRBD2|TRBJ2-5
TGTGCCTGGAGTGTAGGACTAGCGGGAGTAGAGACCCAGTACTTC
CAWSVGLAGVETQYF
>NA|TRBV6-5|NA|TRBJ1-3
TGTGCCAGCAGTTACTCAGGGGTGACCTCTGGAAACACCATATATTTT
CASSYSGVTSGNTIYF
>NA|TRBV18|NA|TRBJ2-1
TGTGCCAGCTCACCACCTCCGTCTCACAATGAGCAGTTCTTC
CASSPPPSHNEQFF
>NA|TRBV21-1|NA|TRBJ2-7
TGTGCCAGCAGCCCTTGTCGCCCTTTGCGCTCCTACGAGCAGTACTTC
CASSPCRPLRSYEQYF
>NA|TRBV19|NA|TRBJ1-1
TGTGCCAGTAGGACCTTCGGGACTGAAGCTTTCTTT
CASRTFGTEAFF
>NA|TRBV18|NA|TRBJ2-5
TGTGCCAGCTCACCACTTAAGGGGCAAGAGACCCAGTACTTC
CASSPLKGQETQYF
>NA|TRBV7-2|NA|TRBJ1-2
TGTGCCAGCAGCTTCATCCGACAGACTAACTATGGCTACACCTTC
CASSFIRQTNYGYTF
>NA|TRBV9|TRBD1|TRBJ2-1
TGTGCCAGCAGCCAGACAGGGAACAATGAGCAGTTCTTC
CASSQTGNNEQFF
>NA|TRBV7-6|NA|TRBJ2-5
TGTGCCAGCAGCTACCAGGGGAGTGAGACCCAGTACTTC
CASSYQGSETQYF
>NA|TRBV19|NA|TRBJ1-5
TGTGCCAGTACTTGGGCAGGGCAGCCCCAGCATTTT
CASTWAGQPQHF
>NA|TRBV6-1|NA|TRBJ2-1
TGTGCCAGCAGTGAAGCGTTGGGGGTAGGGGGGGGTGAGCAGTTCTTC
CASSEALGVGGGEQFF
>NA|TRBV5-1|NA|TRBJ2-2
TGCGCCAGCAGCTTGGGGCAGCAGGGCGGGGAGCTGTTTTTT
CASSLGQQGGELFF
>once|TRBV28|NA|TRBJ1-5
TGTGCCAGCAGTTGGGGAGGTCCGAATCAGCCCCAGCATTTT
CASSWGGPNQPQHF
>NA|TRBV9|TRBD2|TRBJ2-3
TGTGCCAGCAGCGTAGAGGCGGGGGGGAGCACAGATACGCAGTATTTT
CASSVEAGGSTDTQYF
>NA|TRBV7-9|NA|TRBJ2-7
TGTTCCAGCAGCTTTAACTCCTACGAGCAGTACTTC
CSSSFNSYEQYF
>NA|TRBV30|NA|TRBJ2-5
TGTGCCTGGGACCGAGGACAAGAGACCCAGTACTTC
CAWDRGQETQYF
>NA|TRBV5-4|TRBD1|TRBJ1-6
TGTGCCAGCAGCATTCCCGGGACAGGGGGTTCACCCCTCCACTTT
CASSIPGTGGSPLHF
>NA|TRBV7-3|TRBD2|TRBJ2-1
TGTGCCAGCAGCTTGCGAAGACTAGCGGGGGACCCCAATGAGCAGTTCTTC
CASSLRRLAGDPNEQFF
>NA|TRBV18|TRBD1|TRBJ2-5
TGTGCCAGCTCACCCCGACAGGGTTCAGGGGAGACCCAGTACTTC
CASSPRQGSGETQYF
>few|TRBV28|TRBD1|TRBJ1-2
TGTGCCAGCAGTGAGGGACAGAACTATGGCTACACCTTC
CASSEGQNYGYTF